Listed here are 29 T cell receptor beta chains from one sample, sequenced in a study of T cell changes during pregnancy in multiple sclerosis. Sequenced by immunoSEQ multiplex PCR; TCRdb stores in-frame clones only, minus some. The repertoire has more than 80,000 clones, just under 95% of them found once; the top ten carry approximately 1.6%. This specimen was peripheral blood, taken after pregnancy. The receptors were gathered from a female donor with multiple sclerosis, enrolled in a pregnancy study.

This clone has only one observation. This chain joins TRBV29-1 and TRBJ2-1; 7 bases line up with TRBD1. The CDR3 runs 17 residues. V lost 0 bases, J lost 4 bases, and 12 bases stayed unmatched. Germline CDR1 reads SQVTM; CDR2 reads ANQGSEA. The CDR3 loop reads CSVEDVTGRNRYNEQFF. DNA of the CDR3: TGCAGCGTTGAAGATGTGACAGGGCGAAACCGATACAATGAGCAGTTCTTC.

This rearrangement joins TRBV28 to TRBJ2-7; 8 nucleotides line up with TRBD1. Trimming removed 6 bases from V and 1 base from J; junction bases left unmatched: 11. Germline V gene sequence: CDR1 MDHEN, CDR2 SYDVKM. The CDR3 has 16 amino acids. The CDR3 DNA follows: TGTGCCAGCAGACCGGGGACAGGTTATTCTTCCTACGAGCAGTACTTC. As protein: CASRPGTGYSSYEQYF.

The CDR3 nucleotides are TGTGCCACCAGCACTCGACTAGCGGGAGCTAATGAGCAGTTCTTC. This gives the protein CATSTRLAGANEQFF. The chain carries TRBV15 and TRBJ2-1; 12 bases fit TRBD2. V gave up 4 bases and J gave up 7 bases; unmatched junction bases: 5. Germline CDR1 LNHNV, CDR2 YYDKDF (reference sequence). The CDR3 extends over 15 amino acids. Filled out from reference TRBV15 and TRBJ2-1, the complete variable domain reads DAMVIQNPRYQVTQFGKPVTLSCSQTLNHNVMYWYQQKSSQAPKLLFHYYDKDFNNEADTPDNFQSRRPNTSFCFLDIRSPGLGDTAMYLCATSTRLAGANEQFFGPGTRLTVL.

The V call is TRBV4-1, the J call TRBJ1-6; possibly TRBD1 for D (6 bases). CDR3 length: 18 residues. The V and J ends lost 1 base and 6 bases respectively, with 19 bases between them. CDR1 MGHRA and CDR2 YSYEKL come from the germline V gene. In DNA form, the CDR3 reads TGCGCCAGCAGCCAAGTATTTACAGGGCAGGGAGTTAATTCACCCCTCCACTTT. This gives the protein CASSQVFTGQGVNSPLHF.

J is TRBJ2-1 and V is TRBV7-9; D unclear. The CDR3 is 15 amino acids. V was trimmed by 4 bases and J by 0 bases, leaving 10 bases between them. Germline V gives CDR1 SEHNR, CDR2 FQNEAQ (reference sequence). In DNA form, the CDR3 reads TGTGCCAGCAGCTGGGCAATGAGCTCCTACAATGAGCAGTTCTTC. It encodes CASSWAMSSYNEQFF.

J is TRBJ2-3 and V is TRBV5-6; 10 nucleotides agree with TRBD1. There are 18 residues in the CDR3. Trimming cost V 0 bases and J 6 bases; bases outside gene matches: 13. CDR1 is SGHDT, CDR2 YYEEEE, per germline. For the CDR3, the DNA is TGTGCCAGCAGCTTGGCAGGTATCTCGACAGGGGGCCTGGATACGCAGTATTTT. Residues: CASSLAGISTGGLDTQYF.

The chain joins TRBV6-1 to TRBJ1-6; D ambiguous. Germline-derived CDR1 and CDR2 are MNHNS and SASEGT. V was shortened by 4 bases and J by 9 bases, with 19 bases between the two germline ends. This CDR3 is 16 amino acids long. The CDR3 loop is CASSAPGRRPGSPLHF. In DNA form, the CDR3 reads TGTGCCAGCAGTGCGCCTGGGCGTCGACCTGGTTCACCCCTCCACTTT.

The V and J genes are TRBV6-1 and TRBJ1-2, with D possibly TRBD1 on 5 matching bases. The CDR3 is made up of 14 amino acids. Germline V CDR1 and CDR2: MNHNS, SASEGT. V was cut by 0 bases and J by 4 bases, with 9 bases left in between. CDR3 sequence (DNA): TGTGCCAGCAGTGAAGCCGGACAAGGCTATGGCTACACCTTC. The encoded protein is CASSEAGQGYGYTF.

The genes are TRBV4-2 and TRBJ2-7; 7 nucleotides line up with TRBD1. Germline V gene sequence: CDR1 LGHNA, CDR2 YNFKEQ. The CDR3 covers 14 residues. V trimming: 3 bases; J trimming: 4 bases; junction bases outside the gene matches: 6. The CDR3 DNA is TGTGCCAGCAGCCAGGGACAGATGGATTACGAGCAGTACTTC. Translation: CASSQGQMDYEQYF.

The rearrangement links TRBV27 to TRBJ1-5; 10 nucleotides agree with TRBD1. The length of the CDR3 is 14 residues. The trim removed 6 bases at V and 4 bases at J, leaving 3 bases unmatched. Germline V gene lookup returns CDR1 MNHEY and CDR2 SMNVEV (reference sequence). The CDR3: CASRGTGDNQPQHF. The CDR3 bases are TGTGCCAGCAGGGGGACAGGGGATAATCAGCCCCAGCATTTT.

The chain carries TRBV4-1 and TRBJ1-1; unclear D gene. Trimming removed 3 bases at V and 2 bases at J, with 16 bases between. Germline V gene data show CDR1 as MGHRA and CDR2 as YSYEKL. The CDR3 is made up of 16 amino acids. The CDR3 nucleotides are TGCGCCAGCAGCCAGAGGGTAGGGTGGTTTAACACTGAAGCTTTCTTT. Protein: CASSQRVGWFNTEAFF.

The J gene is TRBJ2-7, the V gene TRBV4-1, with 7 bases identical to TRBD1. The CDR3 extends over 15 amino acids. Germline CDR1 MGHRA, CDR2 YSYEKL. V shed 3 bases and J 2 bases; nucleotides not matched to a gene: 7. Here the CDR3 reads CASSHSGTDTYEQYF. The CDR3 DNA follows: TGCGCCAGCAGCCACTCCGGGACAGATACCTACGAGCAGTACTTC.

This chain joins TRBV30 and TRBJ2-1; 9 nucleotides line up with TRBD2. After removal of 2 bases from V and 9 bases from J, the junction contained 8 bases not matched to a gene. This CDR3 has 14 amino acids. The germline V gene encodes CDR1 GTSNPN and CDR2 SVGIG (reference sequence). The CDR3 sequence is CAWSLGLAAGEQFF. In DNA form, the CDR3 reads TGTGCCTGGAGTTTGGGACTAGCTGCCGGTGAGCAGTTCTTC.

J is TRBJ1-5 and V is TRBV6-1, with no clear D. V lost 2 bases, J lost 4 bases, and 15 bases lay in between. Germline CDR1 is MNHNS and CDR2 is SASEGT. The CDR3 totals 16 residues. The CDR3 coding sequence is TGTGCCAGCAGTGAAAGTGGAAGACTCATTAATCAGCCCCAGCATTTT. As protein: CASSESGRLINQPQHF.

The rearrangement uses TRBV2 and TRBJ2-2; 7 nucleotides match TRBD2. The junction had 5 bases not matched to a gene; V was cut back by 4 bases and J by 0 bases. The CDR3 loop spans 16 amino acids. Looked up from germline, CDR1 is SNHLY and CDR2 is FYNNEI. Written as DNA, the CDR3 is TGTGCCAGCAGTGGGCTAAGCGGGACGAACACCGGGGAGCTGTTTTTT. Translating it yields CASSGLSGTNTGELFF.

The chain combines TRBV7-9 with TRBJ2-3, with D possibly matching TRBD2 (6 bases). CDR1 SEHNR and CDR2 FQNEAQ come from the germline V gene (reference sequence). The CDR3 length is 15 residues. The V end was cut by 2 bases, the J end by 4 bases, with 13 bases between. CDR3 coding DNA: TGTGCCAGCAGCTTATCTAGCGTCAGCTCAGATACGCAGTATTTT. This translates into CASSLSSVSSDTQYF.

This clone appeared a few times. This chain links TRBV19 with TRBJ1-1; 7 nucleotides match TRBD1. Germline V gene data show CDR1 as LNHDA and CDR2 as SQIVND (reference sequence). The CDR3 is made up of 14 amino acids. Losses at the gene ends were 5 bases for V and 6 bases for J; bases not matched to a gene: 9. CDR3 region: CASSPGLTGAEAFF. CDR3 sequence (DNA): TGTGCCAGTAGTCCGGGCCTTACAGGGGCTGAAGCTTTCTTT.

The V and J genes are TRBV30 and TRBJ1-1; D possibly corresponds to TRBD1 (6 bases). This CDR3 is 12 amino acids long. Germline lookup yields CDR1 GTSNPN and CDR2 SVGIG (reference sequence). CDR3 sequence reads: CASDRENTEAFF. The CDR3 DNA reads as TGTGCATCGGACAGAGAGAACACTGAAGCTTTCTTT.

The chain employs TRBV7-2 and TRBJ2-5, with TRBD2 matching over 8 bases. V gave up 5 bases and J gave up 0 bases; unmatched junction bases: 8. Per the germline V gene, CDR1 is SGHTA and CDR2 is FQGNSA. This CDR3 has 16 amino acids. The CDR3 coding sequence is TGTGCCAGCAGCCCAAGACTAGCGACCAACCAAGAGACCCAGTACTTC. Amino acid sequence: CASSPRLATNQETQYF. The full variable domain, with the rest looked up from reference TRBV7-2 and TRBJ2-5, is GAGVSQSPSNKVTEKGKDVELRCDPISGHTALYWYRQSLGQGLEFLIYFQGNSAPDKSGLPSDRFSAERTGGSVSTLTIQRTQQEDSAVYLCASSPRLATNQETQYFGPGTRLLVL.

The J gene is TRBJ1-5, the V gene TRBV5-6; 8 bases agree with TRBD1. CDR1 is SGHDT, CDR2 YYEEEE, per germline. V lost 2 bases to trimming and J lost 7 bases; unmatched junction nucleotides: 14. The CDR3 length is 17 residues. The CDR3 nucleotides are TGTGCCAGCAGCTTCGGACAGGGTACCACCGCGCGGCAGCCCCAGCATTTT. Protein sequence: CASSFGQGTTARQPQHF.

In nucleotides, the CDR3 is TGTGCCAGCAGCTTAGGACACGGTCAAGAGACCCAGTACTTC. This translates into CASSLGHGQETQYF. This chain uses TRBV7-9 with TRBJ2-5; no clear D. Trimming took off 1 base at V and 2 bases at J, with 8 bases between the two ends. The germline CDR1 and CDR2 sequences are SEHNR and FQNEAQ (reference sequence). The CDR3 contains 14 residues. Supplemented by reference TRBV7-9 and TRBJ2-5, the full variable domain reads DTGVSQNPRHKITKRGQNVTFRCDPISEHNRLYWYRQTLGQGPEFLTYFQNEAQLEKSRLLSDRFSAERPKGSFSTLEIQRTEQGDSAMYLCASSLGHGQETQYFGPGTRLLVL.

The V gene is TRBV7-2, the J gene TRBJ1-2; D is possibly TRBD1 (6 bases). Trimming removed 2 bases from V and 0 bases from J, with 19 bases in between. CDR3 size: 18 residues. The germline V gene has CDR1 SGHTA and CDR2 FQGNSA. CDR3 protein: CASSLSALGGSTNYGYTF. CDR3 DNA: TGTGCCAGCAGCTTATCGGCCCTTGGGGGCTCCACTAACTATGGCTACACCTTC.

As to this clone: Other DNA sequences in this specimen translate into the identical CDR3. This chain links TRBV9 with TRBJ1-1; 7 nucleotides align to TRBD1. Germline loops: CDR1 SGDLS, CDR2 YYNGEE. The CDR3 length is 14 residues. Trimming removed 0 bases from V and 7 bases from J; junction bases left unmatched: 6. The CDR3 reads CASSVGDRADEAFF. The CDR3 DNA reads TGTGCCAGCAGCGTAGGCGACAGGGCCGATGAAGCTTTCTTT.

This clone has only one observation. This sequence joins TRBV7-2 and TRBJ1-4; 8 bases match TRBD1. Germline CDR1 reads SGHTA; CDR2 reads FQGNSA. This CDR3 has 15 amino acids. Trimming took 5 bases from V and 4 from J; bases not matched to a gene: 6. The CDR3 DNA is TGTGCCAGCAGCGCCGGACAGGGACTTAATGAAAAACTGTTTTTT. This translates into CASSAGQGLNEKLFF.

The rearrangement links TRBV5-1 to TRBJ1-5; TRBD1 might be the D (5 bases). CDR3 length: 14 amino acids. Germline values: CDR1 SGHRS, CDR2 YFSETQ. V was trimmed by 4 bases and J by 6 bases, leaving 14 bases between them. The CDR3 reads CASSPSGFGQPQHF. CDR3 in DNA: TGCGCCAGCAGCCCCTCAGGGTTCGGTCAGCCCCAGCATTTT.

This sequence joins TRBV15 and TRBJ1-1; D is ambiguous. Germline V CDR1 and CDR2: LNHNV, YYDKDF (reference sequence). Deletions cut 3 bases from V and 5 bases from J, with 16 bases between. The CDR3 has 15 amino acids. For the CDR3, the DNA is TGTGCCACCAGCAGGTTTGCGGGTGAAGGGACTGAAGCTTTCTTT. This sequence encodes CATSRFAGEGTEAFF.

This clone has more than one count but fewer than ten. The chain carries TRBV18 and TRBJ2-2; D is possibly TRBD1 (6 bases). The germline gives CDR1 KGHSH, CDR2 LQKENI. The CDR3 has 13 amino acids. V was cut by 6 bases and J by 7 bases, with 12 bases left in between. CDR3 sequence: CASSQQGSGELFF. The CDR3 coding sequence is TGTGCCAGCTCTCAACAGGGAAGCGGGGAGCTGTTTTTT.

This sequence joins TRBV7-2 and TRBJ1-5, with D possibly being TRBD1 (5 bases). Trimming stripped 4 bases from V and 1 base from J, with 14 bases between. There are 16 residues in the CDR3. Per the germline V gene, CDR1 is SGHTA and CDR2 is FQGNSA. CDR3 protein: CASSSDRGMSNQPQHF. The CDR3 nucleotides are TGTGCCAGCAGCTCGGATCGGGGGATGAGCAATCAGCCCCAGCATTTT.

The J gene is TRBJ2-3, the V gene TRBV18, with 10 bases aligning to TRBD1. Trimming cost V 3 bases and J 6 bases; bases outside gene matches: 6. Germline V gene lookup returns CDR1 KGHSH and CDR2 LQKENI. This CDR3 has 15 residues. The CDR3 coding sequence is TGTGCCAGCTCACCCCAGGGACAGGGGCTGGATACGCAGTATTTT. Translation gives CASSPQGQGLDTQYF. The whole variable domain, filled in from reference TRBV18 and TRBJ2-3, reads NAGVMQNPRHLVRRRGQEARLRCSPMKGHSHVYWYRQLPEEGLKFMVYLQKENIIDESGMPKERFSAEFPKEGPSILRIQQVVRGDSAAYFCASSPQGQGLDTQYFGPGTRLTVL.